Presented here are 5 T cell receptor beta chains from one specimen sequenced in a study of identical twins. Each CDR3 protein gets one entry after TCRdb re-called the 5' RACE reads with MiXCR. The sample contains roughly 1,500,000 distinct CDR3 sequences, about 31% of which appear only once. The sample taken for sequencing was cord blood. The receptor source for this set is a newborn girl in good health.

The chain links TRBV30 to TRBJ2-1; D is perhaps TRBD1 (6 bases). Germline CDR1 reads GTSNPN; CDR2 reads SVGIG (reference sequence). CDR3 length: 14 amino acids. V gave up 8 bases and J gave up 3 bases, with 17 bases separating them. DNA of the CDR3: TGTGCCCAACGCACTACAGGGTTCTACAATGAGCAGTTCTTC. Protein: CAQRTTGFYNEQFF.

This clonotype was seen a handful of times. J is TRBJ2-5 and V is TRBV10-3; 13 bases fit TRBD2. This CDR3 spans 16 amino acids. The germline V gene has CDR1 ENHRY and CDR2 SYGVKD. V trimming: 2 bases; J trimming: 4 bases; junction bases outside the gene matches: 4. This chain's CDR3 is CAISEGWTSGRETQYF. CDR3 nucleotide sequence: TGTGCCATCAGTGAGGGGTGGACTAGCGGGAGAGAGACCCAGTACTTC.

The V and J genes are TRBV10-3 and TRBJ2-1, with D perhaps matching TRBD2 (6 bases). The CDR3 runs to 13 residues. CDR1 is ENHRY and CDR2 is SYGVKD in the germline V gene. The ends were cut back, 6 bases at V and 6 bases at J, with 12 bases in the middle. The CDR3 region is CAIREGPINEQFF. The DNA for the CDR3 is TGTGCCATCAGGGAGGGACCGATCAATGAGCAGTTCTTC.

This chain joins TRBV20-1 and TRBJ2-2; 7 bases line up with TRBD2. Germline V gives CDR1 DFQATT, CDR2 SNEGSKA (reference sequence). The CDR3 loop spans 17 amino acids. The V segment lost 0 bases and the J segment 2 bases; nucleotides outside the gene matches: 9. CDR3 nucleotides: TGCAGTGCTAGAGATATATTGGGGGGGTCCAACACCGGGGAGCTGTTTTTT. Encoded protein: CSARDILGGSNTGELFF.

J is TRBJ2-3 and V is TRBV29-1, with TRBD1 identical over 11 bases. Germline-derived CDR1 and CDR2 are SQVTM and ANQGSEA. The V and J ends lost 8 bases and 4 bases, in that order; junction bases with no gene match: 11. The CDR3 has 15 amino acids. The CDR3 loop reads CSSGLRTGGADTQYF. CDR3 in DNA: TGCAGCTCGGGATTACGGACAGGGGGCGCAGATACGCAGTATTTT.